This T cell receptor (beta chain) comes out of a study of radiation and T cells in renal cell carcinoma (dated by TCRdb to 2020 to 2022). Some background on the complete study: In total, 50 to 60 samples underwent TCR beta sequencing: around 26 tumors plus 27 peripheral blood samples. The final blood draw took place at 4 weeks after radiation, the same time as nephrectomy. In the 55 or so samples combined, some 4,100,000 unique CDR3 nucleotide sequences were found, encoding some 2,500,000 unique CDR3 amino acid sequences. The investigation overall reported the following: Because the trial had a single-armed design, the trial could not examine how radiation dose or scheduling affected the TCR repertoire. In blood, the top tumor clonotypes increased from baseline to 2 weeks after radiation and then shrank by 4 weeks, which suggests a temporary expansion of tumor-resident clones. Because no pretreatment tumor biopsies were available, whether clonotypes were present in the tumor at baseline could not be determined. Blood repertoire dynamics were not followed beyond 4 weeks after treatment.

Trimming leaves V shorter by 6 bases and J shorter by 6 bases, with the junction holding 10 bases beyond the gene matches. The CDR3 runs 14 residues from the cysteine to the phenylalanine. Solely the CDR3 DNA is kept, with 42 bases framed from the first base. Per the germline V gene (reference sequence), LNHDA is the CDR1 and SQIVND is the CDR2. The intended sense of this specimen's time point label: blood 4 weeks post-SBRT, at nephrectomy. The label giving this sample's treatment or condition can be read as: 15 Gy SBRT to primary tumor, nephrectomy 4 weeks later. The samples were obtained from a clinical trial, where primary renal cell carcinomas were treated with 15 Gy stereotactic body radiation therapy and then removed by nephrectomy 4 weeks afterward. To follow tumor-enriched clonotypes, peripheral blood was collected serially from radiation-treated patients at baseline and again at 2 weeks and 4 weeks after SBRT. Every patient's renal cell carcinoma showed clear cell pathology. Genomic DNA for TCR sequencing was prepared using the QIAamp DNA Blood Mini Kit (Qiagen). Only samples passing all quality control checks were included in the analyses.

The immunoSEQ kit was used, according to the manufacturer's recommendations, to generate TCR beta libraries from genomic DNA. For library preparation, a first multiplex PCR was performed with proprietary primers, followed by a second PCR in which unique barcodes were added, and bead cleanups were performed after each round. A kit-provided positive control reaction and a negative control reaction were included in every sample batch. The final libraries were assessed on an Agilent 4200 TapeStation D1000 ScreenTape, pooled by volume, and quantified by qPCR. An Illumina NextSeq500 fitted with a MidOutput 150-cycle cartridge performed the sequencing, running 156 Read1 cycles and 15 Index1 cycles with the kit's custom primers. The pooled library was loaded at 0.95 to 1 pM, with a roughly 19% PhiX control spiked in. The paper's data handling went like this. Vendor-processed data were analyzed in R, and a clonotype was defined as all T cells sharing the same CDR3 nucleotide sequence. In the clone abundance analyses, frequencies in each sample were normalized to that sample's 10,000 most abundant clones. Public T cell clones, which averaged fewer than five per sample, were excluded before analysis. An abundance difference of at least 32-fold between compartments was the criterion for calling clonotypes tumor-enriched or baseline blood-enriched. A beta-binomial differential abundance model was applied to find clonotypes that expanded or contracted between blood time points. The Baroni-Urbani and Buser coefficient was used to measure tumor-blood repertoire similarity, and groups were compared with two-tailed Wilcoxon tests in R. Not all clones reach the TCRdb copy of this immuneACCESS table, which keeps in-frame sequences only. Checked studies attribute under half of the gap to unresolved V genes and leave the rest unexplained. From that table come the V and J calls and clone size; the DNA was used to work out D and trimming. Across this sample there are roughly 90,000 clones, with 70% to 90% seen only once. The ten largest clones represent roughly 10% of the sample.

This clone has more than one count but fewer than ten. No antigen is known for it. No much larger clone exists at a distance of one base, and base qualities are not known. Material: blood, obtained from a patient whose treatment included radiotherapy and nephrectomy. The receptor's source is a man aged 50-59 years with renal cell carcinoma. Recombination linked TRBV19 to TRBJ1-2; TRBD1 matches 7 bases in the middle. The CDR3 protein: CASSRRGRNDGYTF. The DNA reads TGTGCCAGTAGCCGAAGGGGGCGGAACGATGGCTACACCTTC.